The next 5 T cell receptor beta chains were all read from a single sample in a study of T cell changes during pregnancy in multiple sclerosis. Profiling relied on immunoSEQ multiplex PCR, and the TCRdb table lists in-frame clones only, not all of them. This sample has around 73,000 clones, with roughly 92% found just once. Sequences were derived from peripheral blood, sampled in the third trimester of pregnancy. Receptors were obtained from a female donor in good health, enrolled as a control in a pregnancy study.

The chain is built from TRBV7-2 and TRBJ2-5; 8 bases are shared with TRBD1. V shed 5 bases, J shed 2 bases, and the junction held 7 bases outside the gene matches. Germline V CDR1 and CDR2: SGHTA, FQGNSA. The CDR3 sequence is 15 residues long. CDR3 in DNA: TGTGCCAGCAGCCGAGCGACAGGGGAACAAGAGACCCAGTACTTC. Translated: CASSRATGEQETQYF.

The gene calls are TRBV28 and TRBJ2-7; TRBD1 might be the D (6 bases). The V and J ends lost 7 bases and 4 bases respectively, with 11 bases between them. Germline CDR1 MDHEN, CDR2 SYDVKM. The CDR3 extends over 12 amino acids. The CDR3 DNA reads TGTGCCAGCACCCAACAGGGATACGAGCAGTACTTC. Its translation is CASTQQGYEQYF.

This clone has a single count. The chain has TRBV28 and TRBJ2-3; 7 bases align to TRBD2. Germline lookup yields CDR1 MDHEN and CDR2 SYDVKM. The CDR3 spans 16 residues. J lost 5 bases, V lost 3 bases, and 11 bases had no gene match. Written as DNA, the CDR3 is TGTGCCAGCAGTTTGGATCCGGGGGAGCGGGGAGATACGCAGTATTTT. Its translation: CASSLDPGERGDTQYF.

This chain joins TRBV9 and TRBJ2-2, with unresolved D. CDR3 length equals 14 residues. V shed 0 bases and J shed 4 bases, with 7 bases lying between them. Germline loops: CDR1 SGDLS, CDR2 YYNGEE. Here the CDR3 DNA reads TGTGCCAGCAGCGTAGGACTTTTCACCGGGGAGCTGTTTTTT. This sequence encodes CASSVGLFTGELFF.

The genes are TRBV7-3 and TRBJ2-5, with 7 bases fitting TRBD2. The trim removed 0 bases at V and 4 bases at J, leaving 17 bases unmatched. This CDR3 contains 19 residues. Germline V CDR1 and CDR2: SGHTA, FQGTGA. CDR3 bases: TGTGCCAGCAGCTTAACATGCCTCAGTCTGGCGGGGAGGGGAGAGACCCAGTACTTC. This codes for CASSLTCLSLAGRGETQYF.